A selection of T cell receptor beta chains follows, all from one sample in a study of sequential checkpoint blockade in melanoma. TCRdb keeps only in-frame clones here, not all; method: immunoSEQ multiplex PCR. This table holds about 2,300 clones, approximately 31% found once. The source was tumor tissue (inferred from file names), collected from a patient given nivolumab and ipilimumab in sequence. The receptors shown here come from a human donor with melanoma. CDR3s include the opening cysteine and the closing phenylalanine or tryptophan. A D gene is named only where the DNA matches it firmly. Clone size is shown for a subset of rows, as once, few, many or a class of expanded clone.

>.|.|TRBJ1-1|TRBV5-1
TGCGCCAGCAGCTTGCAAGTCATGAACACTGAAGCTTTCTTT
CASSLQVMNTEAFF
>.|.|TRBJ2-7|TRBV18
TGTGCCAGCTCACCGTATGTCCCAGGGAACACGGGCGAGCAGTACTTC
CASSPYVPGNTGEQYF
>.|.|TRBJ2-1|TRBV29-1
TGCAGCGTTGCGAGGATCTACGACACGCCAAGGAATGAGCAGTTCTTC
CSVARIYDTPRNEQFF
>.|.|TRBJ2-5|TRBV11-3
TGTGCCAGCAGCCGCGGACAGATAGGAGAGACCCAGTACTTC
CASSRGQIGETQYF
>few|.|TRBJ1-1|TRBV6-8
TGTGCCAGCAGTTATTCCCCGAACGTTCTGAACACTGAAGCTTTCTTT
CASSYSPNVLNTEAFF
>.|.|TRBJ1-2|TRBV23-1
TGCGCCAGCAGCTTGGTCGGTCAGCTTATGAACTATGGCTACACCTTC
CASSLVGQLMNYGYTF
>few|TRBD1|TRBJ1-1|TRBV11-3
TGTGCCAGCAGTCAGAGGACAGGGAGGGGCACTGAAGCTTTCTTT
CASSQRTGRGTEAFF
>few|TRBD1|TRBJ2-7|TRBV18
TGTGCCAGCTCAACGTACCACCTGGGACAGGGGCCGAACGAGCAGTACTTC
CASSTYHLGQGPNEQYF
>few|TRBD1|TRBJ1-1|TRBV28
TGTGCCAGCACCACTTTAGGGGGCGGTGAAGCTTTCTTT
CASTTLGGGEAFF
>.|TRBD1|TRBJ1-2|TRBV18
TGTGCCAGCTCACCCCCCCGTGGGGCAGGGGGCAACTATGGCTACACCTTC
CASSPPRGAGGNYGYTF
>.|.|TRBJ1-2|TRBV9
TGTGCCAGCAGCGTAGGGCCGGGGGGACTGACTTGGGATTATGGCTACACCTTC
CASSVGPGGLTWDYGYTF
>.|TRBD2|TRBJ2-1|TRBV10-3
TGTGCCATCAGTGAGGAGCGGGAGTTCTACAATGAGCAGTTCTTC
CAISEEREFYNEQFF
>medium-sized|TRBD1|TRBJ2-7|TRBV9
TGTGCCAGCAGCCCACGGACAGGGAGCGAGCAGTACTTC
CASSPRTGSEQYF
>few|TRBD1|TRBJ2-2|TRBV11-3
TGTGCCAGCAGCCCTGGGACAGGGAGAGGCACCGGGGAGCTGTTTTTT
CASSPGTGRGTGELFF
>few|.|TRBJ1-3|TRBV2
TGTGCCAGCAGCCGACAGAGCTCTGGAAACACCATATATTTT
CASSRQSSGNTIYF
>few|.|TRBJ2-1|TRBV11-1
TGTGCCAGCAGCTTAGCGGAAACGTCCCCCCAGCAGTTCTTC
CASSLAETSPQQFF